Listed here are 4 T cell receptor beta chains from one sample, sequenced in a study of cytomegalovirus exposure and HLA in healthy donors. The PCR used 60 Vbeta and 13 Jbeta primers. The protocol was immunoSEQ multiplex PCR, while the TCRdb copy is restricted to in-frame clones and leaves out a portion. The sample yields 100,000 to 150,000 clones, 72% seen once. Sequencing was done on a sample of PBMCs. These receptors originate from a man aged 30 to 45 in good health and CMV-seronegative.

CDR3 loop: CASMTNLVAGELFF. CDR3 nucleotide sequence: TGTGCCAGCATGACTAACCTAGTGGCCGGGGAGCTGTTTTTT. The V gene is TRBV27, the J gene TRBJ2-2, with a possible D match to TRBD2 (5 bases). There are 14 residues in the CDR3. V was cut by 7 bases and J by 6 bases, with 15 bases left in between. Germline CDR1 reads MNHEY; CDR2 reads SMNVEV (reference sequence).

This chain connects TRBV5-1 to TRBJ1-3, with a tentative D call TRBD1 (5 bases). This CDR3 contains 17 residues. Germline CDR1 reads SGHRS; CDR2 reads YFSETQ. V was pared by 4 bases and J by 0 bases, with 17 bases between. CDR3 sequence: CASSPAGSEYSGNTIYF. CDR3 DNA: TGCGCCAGCAGCCCCGCAGGGTCTGAATACTCTGGAAACACCATATATTTT.

With regard to this clone: One junction end disagrees with the germline gene, perhaps due to a read error. The chain is built from TRBV19 and TRBJ2-3; 9 bases fit TRBD2. From germline, CDR1 is LNHDA and CDR2 SQIVND (reference sequence). The CDR3 is 16 amino acids. CDR3 nucleotide sequence: TGTGCCAGTAGCATAGGAGCGAGCGGGGGGTTAGATACGCAGTATTTT. This encodes CASSIGASGGLDTQYF.

V is TRBV9 and J is TRBJ2-5, with unresolved D. V shed 2 bases and J shed 1 base, with 6 bases lying between them. Germline V gene data show CDR1 as SGDLS and CDR2 as YYNGEE. This CDR3 has 13 residues. As DNA, the CDR3 is TGTGCCAGCAGCGTGACTTCCCAAGAGACCCAGTACTTC. Amino acid sequence: CASSVTSQETQYF.